The rows below give T cell receptor beta chains drawn from one sample of a study of cytomegalovirus exposure and HLA in healthy donors. Assay used: immunoSEQ multiplex PCR; TCRdb lists only in-frame clones, some missing. The table shows more than 90,000 clones, with roughly 86% occurring only once. The material sequenced was PBMCs. These TCRs come from a man aged 18 to 30 in good health and CMV-seronegative. CDR3s include the opening cysteine and the closing phenylalanine or tryptophan. Fields, in order: J gene, D gene, clone size, V gene, CDR3 DNA, CDR3 protein. The D gene is left open where the match is weak. Where a row states a size, it is once, few, many or the class of an expanded clone; other rows omit it.

J: TRBJ1-4
D: -
size: -
V: TRBV30
DNA: TGTGCCTGGAGTGTGGGCAGTCGTACAACTAATGAAAAACTGTTTTTT
CDR3: CAWSVGSRTTNEKLFF

J: TRBJ1-6
D: -
size: -
V: TRBV4-2
DNA: TGTGCCAGCAGCCAGGAAAAGGCGGATTCACCCCTCCACTTT
CDR3: CASSQEKADSPLHF

J: TRBJ1-4
D: -
size: -
V: TRBV4-1
DNA: TGCGCCAGCAGCCGCGGGGAAAAACTGTTTTTT
CDR3: CASSRGEKLFF

J: TRBJ2-2
D: -
size: -
V: TRBV27
DNA: TGTGCCAGCAGTGCCCGAGGGACCGGGGAGCTGTTTTTT
CDR3: CASSARGTGELFF

J: TRBJ1-1
D: -
size: -
V: TRBV5-1
DNA: TGCGCCAGCAGCTTGGATAGGGGCATGGGCACTGAAGCTTTCTTT
CDR3: CASSLDRGMGTEAFF

J: TRBJ2-2
D: -
size: once
V: TRBV19
DNA: TGTGCCAGTAGTATAGATACTACGAACACCGGGGAGCTGTTTTTT
CDR3: CASSIDTTNTGELFF

J: TRBJ2-1
D: TRBD2
size: once
V: TRBV7-9
DNA: TGTGCCAGCAGCTCCCCTGGCCCGGGACTAGAGGAGAATGAGCAGTTCTTC
CDR3: CASSSPGPGLEENEQFF

J: TRBJ2-1
D: TRBD2
size: few
V: TRBV6-1
DNA: TGTGCCAGCAGGGGTCTAGCGGCCCCGCATGAGCAGTTCTTC
CDR3: CASRGLAAPHEQFF

J: TRBJ1-2
D: TRBD1
size: -
V: TRBV7-2
DNA: TGTGCCAGCAGCTTAGCCGGGACAGGGATTAACTATGGCTACACCTTC
CDR3: CASSLAGTGINYGYTF

J: TRBJ2-4
D: TRBD2
size: -
V: TRBV14
DNA: TGTGCCAGCAGCCCTGGGACTAGCGGCATTCAGTACTTC
CDR3: CASSPGTSGIQYF

J: TRBJ2-1
D: -
size: -
V: TRBV20-1
DNA: TGCAGTGCTAGGGACTACGTTGAGCAGTTCTTC
CDR3: CSARDYVEQFF

J: TRBJ2-3
D: -
size: -
V: TRBV18
DNA: TGTGCCAGCTCACCATTAGCTAGTTGGGATACGCAGTATTTT
CDR3: CASSPLASWDTQYF

J: TRBJ2-1
D: TRBD2
size: -
V: TRBV9
DNA: TGTGCCAGCAGCGTTAGCGGGGGGGCGAACAATGAGCAGTTCTTC
CDR3: CASSVSGGANNEQFF

J: TRBJ2-2
D: -
size: -
V: TRBV5-1
DNA: TGCGCCAGCAGCTTGGTTCAGGCCTCCACCGGGGAGCTGTTTTTT
CDR3: CASSLVQASTGELFF

J: TRBJ2-4
D: -
size: -
V: TRBV7-9
DNA: TGTGCCAGCAGCTTCGTGCCTAGAACTTTAGCCAAAAACATTCAGTACTTC
CDR3: CASSFVPRTLAKNIQYF